These T cell receptor beta chains were read from a single sample in a study of PD-1 blockade in classical Hodgkin lymphoma. This table comes from immunoSEQ multiplex PCR, and its TCRdb copy is limited to in-frame clones, with some not included. The sample carries more than 140,000 clones, 78% recorded once. The sample was peripheral blood mononuclear cells (PBMCs), taken before the second cycle of nivolumab. The source is a human donor with classical Hodgkin lymphoma. Both conserved end residues are part of each CDR3. The D gene is left open where the match is weak. Clone size is not always given. Where it is, it says once, few, many or a class for expanded clones.

v_call,j_call,cdr3_length,d_call,clone_size,cdr3_nt,cdr3_aa
TRBV28,TRBJ2-3,18,.,many,TGTGCCAGCAGTTTATTTTCGGCGGGATCCGCCCGGGAAGATACGCAGTATTTT,CASSLFSAGSAREDTQYF
TRBV2,TRBJ1-2,13,.,few,TGTGCCAGCAGTGGATCGGCAGACTATGGCTACACCTTC,CASSGSADYGYTF
TRBV15,TRBJ1-2,14,TRBD1,few,TGTGCCACCGGCATTGGACAGGACAACTATGGCTACACCTTC,CATGIGQDNYGYTF
TRBV6-6,TRBJ1-5,14,.,.,TGTGCCAGCAGCAGGGGACCCGTCGATCAGCCCCAGCATTTT,CASSRGPVDQPQHF
TRBV18,TRBJ2-5,13,.,.,TGTGCCAGCTCACCATTTGGCCAAGAGACCCAGTACTTC,CASSPFGQETQYF
TRBV28,TRBJ2-7,14,.,.,TGTGCCAGCACTACAGGGAGCCCGGGGGGTGGGCAGTACTTC,CASTTGSPGGGQYF
TRBV10-3,TRBJ2-3,13,.,.,TGTGCCATCAGTGAGTCAGATACAGATACGCAGTATTTT,CAISESDTDTQYF
TRBV7-9,TRBJ1-4,14,.,once,TGTGCCAGCAGCTCCCCCAGGGGAAGCGAAAAACTGTTTTTT,CASSSPRGSEKLFF
TRBV11-2,TRBJ2-1,15,TRBD2,.,TGTGCCAGCAGCGTAAGACTAGCGGGATACAATGAGCAGTTCTTC,CASSVRLAGYNEQFF
TRBV10-3,TRBJ2-1,14,TRBD2,few,TGTGCCATCAGTGTAGCGGGAGCCTACAATGAGCAGTTCTTC,CAISVAGAYNEQFF
TRBV7-9,TRBJ2-3,16,.,once,TGTGCCAGCAGCTTAGGTATAGGGGCCCCCACAGATACGCAGTATTTT,CASSLGIGAPTDTQYF
TRBV5-6,TRBJ1-2,15,.,.,TGTGCCAGCATTCTTGGCCTCGCGGCCAACTATGGCTACACCTTC,CASILGLAANYGYTF
TRBV10-1,TRBJ2-7,15,.,.,TGCGCCAGCAGCGAGAAGGGGACGTGGGGACGCGGGCAGTACTTC,CASSEKGTWGRGQYF
TRBV29-1,TRBJ2-1,14,TRBD1,.,TGCAGCGCGAACCGGGACAGGATAGTCAATGAGCAGTTCTTC,CSANRDRIVNEQFF
TRBV7-9,TRBJ1-4,14,.,.,TGTGCCAGCAGCTTATTGGGACGGGCTGAAAAACTGTTTTTT,CASSLLGRAEKLFF
TRBV9,TRBJ1-1,14,.,.,TGTGCCAGCAGCGTAGGTTCAGGGGTAACTGAAGCTTTCTTT,CASSVGSGVTEAFF
TRBV7-4,TRBJ2-7,15,TRBD2,few,TGTGCCAGCAGCTCCCTAAGCGGGGTCGTATTGAAGCAGTACTTC,CASSSLSGVVLKQYF
TRBV2,TRBJ1-2,13,.,.,TGTGCCAGCAGTTCCCCGGATGAGGCTGGTTACACCTTC,CASSSPDEAGYTF
TRBV6-1,TRBJ2-1,16,TRBD2,.,TGTGCCAGCAGTGAGGACTATGGCGGGGGGAACAATGAGCAGTTCTTC,CASSEDYGGGNNEQFF
TRBV28,TRBJ2-5,15,TRBD1,.,TGTGCCAGCAGTTTGGGGTACAGTCCCCAGGGGGCCCAGTACTTC,CASSLGYSPQGAQYF
TRBV27,TRBJ2-5,16,TRBD2,.,TGTGCCAGCAGTCCCGGGACTAGCGGGGGTCAAGAGACCCAGTACTTC,CASSPGTSGGQETQYF
TRBV6-1,TRBJ1-1,13,.,.,TGTGCCAGCAGTGAAAGAGGGGACACTGAAGCTTTCTTT,CASSERGDTEAFF
TRBV6-5,TRBJ2-7,13,.,.,TGTGCCAGCAGCGTGGGCATTTCGTACGAGCAGTACTTC,CASSVGISYEQYF
TRBV9,TRBJ2-2,14,.,.,TGTGCCAGTACAGGGAGGGGGAACACCGGGGAGCTGTTTTTT,CASTGRGNTGELFF
TRBV10-3,TRBJ2-7,14,TRBD2,.,TGTGCCATCAGTGTCGGCGGGGGGACCTACGAGCAGTACTTC,CAISVGGGTYEQYF
TRBV4-2,TRBJ2-7,14,.,.,TGTGCCAGCAGCCAAGAGTGGACCATAGGGGAGCAGTACTTC,CASSQEWTIGEQYF
TRBV27,TRBJ2-2,15,TRBD2,.,TGTGCCAGCAGGCGACTAGCGGCGAACACCGGGGAGCTGTTTTTT,CASRRLAANTGELFF
TRBV11-2,TRBJ1-3,15,.,.,TGTGCCAGCAGCTTCGAGTGGGGCTCTGGAAACACCATATATTTT,CASSFEWGSGNTIYF
TRBV7-2,TRBJ2-7,16,TRBD1,few,TGTGCCAGCAGCTCCGACGGACAGGGTAGACCCTACGAGCAGTACTTC,CASSSDGQGRPYEQYF
TRBV18,TRBJ2-4,16,.,.,TGTGCCAGCTCACCAAGGAACGGGGCAGCCAAAAACATTCAGTACTTC,CASSPRNGAAKNIQYF
TRBV19,TRBJ1-5,15,.,.,TGTGCCGTTTTTGCGGTAGACTATAGCAATCAGCCCCAGCATTTT,CAVFAVDYSNQPQHF
TRBV12-5,TRBJ1-2,16,.,.,TGTGCTAGTGGTTTGGACAATTTTCGGGGGGCGGATGGCTACACCTTC,CASGLDNFRGADGYTF
TRBV28,TRBJ1-1,13,.,.,TGTGCCAGCAGTTTATTTGCAAGATCTGAAGCTTTCTTT,CASSLFARSEAFF
TRBV4-2,TRBJ2-3,18,TRBD2,once,TGTGCCAGCAGCCCCCTCCCCCATAGCGGGGGGAGCACAGATACGCAGTATTTT,CASSPLPHSGGSTDTQYF
TRBV19,TRBJ1-5,14,.,.,TGTGCCAGTACTTCAGGGGCAGAGGAACAGCCCCAGCATTTT,CASTSGAEEQPQHF
TRBV29-1,TRBJ1-1,14,TRBD1,.,TGCAGCGCCAGGGGGGGCAGGGGGAACACTGAAGCTTTCTTT,CSARGGRGNTEAFF
TRBV7-2,TRBJ2-1,17,TRBD2,.,TGTGCCAGCAGCTCTACTAGCGGGCTGAGCTCCTACAATGAGCAGTTCTTC,CASSSTSGLSSYNEQFF
TRBV29-1,TRBJ2-5,14,.,.,TGCAGCGTTGTAGGGGGTGCAATAAGAGAGACCCAGTACTTC,CSVVGGAIRETQYF
TRBV6-4,TRBJ1-5,14,.,.,TGTGCCAGCAGTAAGGAAGGGGGCAATCAGCCCCAGCATTTT,CASSKEGGNQPQHF
TRBV7-2,TRBJ1-3,14,.,many,TGTGCCAGCAGCTTTTTACTTTCTGGAAACACCATATATTTT,CASSFLLSGNTIYF
TRBV6-4,TRBJ2-7,14,TRBD1,.,TGTGCCAGCATACCGATGACAGGGGGCTACGAGCAGTACTTC,CASIPMTGGYEQYF
TRBV18,TRBJ1-2,15,.,.,TGTGCCAGCTCACCAAGGCAGGGACGTCAAGGAGGCTACACCTTC,CASSPRQGRQGGYTF
TRBV7-3,TRBJ2-2,15,.,.,TGTGCCAGCAGCTTGCATTCGCAGGGCACCGGGGAGCTGTTTTTT,CASSLHSQGTGELFF
TRBV7-2,TRBJ2-6,15,.,.,TGTGCCAGCAGCCCCCATCGGACTGGGGCCAACGTCCTGACTTTC,CASSPHRTGANVLTF
TRBV6-1,TRBJ1-2,14,.,.,TGTGCCACCGCTCCCTCGGGACGGAACTATGGCTACACCTTC,CATAPSGRNYGYTF